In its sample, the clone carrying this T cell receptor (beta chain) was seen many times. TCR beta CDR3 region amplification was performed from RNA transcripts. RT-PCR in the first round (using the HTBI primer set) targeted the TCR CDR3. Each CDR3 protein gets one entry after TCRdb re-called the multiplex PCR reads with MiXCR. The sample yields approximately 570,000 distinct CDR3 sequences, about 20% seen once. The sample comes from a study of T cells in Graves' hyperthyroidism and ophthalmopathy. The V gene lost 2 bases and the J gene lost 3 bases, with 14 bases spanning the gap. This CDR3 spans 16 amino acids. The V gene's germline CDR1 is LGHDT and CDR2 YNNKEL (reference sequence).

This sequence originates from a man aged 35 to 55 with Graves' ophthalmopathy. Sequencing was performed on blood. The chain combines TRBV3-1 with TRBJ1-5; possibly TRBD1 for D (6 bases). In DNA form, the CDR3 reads TGTGCCAGCAGCCAATCGGGCAGGGGAGTCAATCAGCCCCAGCATTTT. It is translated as CASSQSGRGVNQPQHF.